A selection of T cell receptor beta chains follows, all from one sample in a study of blood T cell repertoires in COVID-19. TCRdb keeps only in-frame clones here, not all; method: immunoSEQ multiplex PCR. The sample lists 64,000 or so clones; approximately 90% were seen once. Material: peripheral blood. These receptors were taken from a human donor in a cohort sampled during active COVID-19. Both conserved end residues are part of each CDR3. The D gene is left open where the match is weak. Clone size is stated in some rows and not others, as once, few, many or a class when expanded.

CDR3	DNA	D	J	size	V
CASRPRLAGGPGNYNEQFF	TGTGCCAGCCGTCCCCGACTAGCGGGAGGGCCAGGGAACTACAATGAGCAGTTCTTC	TRBD2	TRBJ2-1	.	TRBV19
CASSNGGGISYNEQFF	TGTGCCAGCAGCAACGGAGGCGGGATCTCCTACAATGAGCAGTTCTTC	.	TRBJ2-1	few	TRBV21-1
CSVVRGLQETQYF	TGCAGCGTTGTAAGGGGGCTCCAAGAGACCCAGTACTTC	TRBD1	TRBJ2-5	.	TRBV29-1
CASSLEVGEGLYNEQFF	TGTGCCAGCAGCTTGGAGGTGGGGGAGGGCCTCTACAATGAGCAGTTCTTC	TRBD2	TRBJ2-1	once	TRBV5-4
CASSTRASVPYEQYF	TGTGCCAGTAGTACTCGGGCTAGCGTCCCCTACGAGCAGTACTTC	.	TRBJ2-7	.	TRBV19
CASSRGRAYNEQFF	TGTGCCAGTAGTCGTGGGAGAGCCTACAATGAGCAGTTCTTC	.	TRBJ2-1	.	TRBV19
CASSPPSSGELFF	TGTGCCAGCTCACCACCGTCCTCCGGGGAGCTGTTTTTT	.	TRBJ2-2	once	TRBV18
CASSSQSTDTQYF	TGTGCCAGCAGCAGTCAGAGCACAGATACGCAGTATTTT	.	TRBJ2-3	.	TRBV14
CASNQRDNTDTQYF	TGTGCCAGCAACCAGCGGGATAATACAGATACGCAGTATTTT	TRBD2	TRBJ2-3	.	TRBV9
CASRTSDRGINEQFF	TGTGCCAGCAGAACATCCGACAGGGGGATCAATGAGCAGTTCTTC	TRBD1	TRBJ2-1	.	TRBV28
CATSRDRRVYGYTF	TGTGCCACCAGCAGAGATCGACGGGTTTATGGCTACACCTTC	.	TRBJ1-2	.	TRBV15
CASSASTSESTDTQYF	TGTGCCAGCAGCGCCTCCACTAGCGAAAGCACAGATACGCAGTATTTT	TRBD2	TRBJ2-3	.	TRBV7-9
CASSGRDRGRNQPQHF	TGTGCCAGCAGCGGCCGGGACAGGGGGCGCAATCAGCCCCAGCATTTT	TRBD1	TRBJ1-5	.	TRBV7-8
CASSSATGTGNTIYF	TGTGCCAGCAGCTCTGCTACCGGGACAGGAAACACCATATATTTT	.	TRBJ1-3	few	TRBV7-2
CASSLSPGTYYEQYF	TGTGCCAGCAGCTTATCCCCCGGGACTTACTACGAGCAGTACTTC	.	TRBJ2-7	.	TRBV27
CASTLGQGGRRPQHF	TGTGCCAGCACCCTGGGACAGGGGGGCCGTCGGCCCCAGCATTTT	TRBD1	TRBJ1-5	.	TRBV6-5
CASSLPVSGGSPLHF	TGTGCCAGCAGTTTACCAGTATCAGGGGGGTCACCCCTCCACTTT	TRBD1	TRBJ1-6	.	TRBV28
CASSLSRRGTGETQYF	TGCGCCAGCAGCTTGTCTAGGCGTGGGACAGGGGAGACCCAGTACTTC	TRBD1	TRBJ2-5	once	TRBV5-1
CAISRGQGDYGYTF	TGTGCCATCAGTCGGGGACAGGGGGACTATGGCTACACCTTC	TRBD1	TRBJ1-2	.	TRBV10-3
CASRIKGQGSVVVGTQYF	TGTGCAAGTCGCATAAAAGGACAGGGATCGGTGGTGGTTGGGACCCAGTACTTC	.	TRBJ2-5	few	TRBV12-2
CASSQTGGEFF	TGTGCCAGCAGTCAAACTGGGGGGGAGTTCTTC	TRBD2	TRBJ2-1	.	TRBV12-3/TRBV12-4
CASSFGAEYEQYF	TGTGCCAGCAGCTTCGGAGCGGAGTACGAGCAGTACTTC	.	TRBJ2-7	.	TRBV11-2
CASSLGQGDSYEQYF	TGTGCCAGCAGCTTAGGGCAGGGGGACTCCTACGAGCAGTACTTC	TRBD1	TRBJ2-7	.	TRBV11-2
CASSLAGRETQYF	TGTGCCAGCAGTTTAGCGGGAAGAGAGACCCAGTACTTC	.	TRBJ2-5	.	TRBV28
CATSDAQGYGYGYTF	TGTGCCACCAGTGACGCACAGGGGTACGGGTATGGCTACACCTTC	TRBD1	TRBJ1-2	once	TRBV24-1
CASSPGQAQETQYF	TGCGCCAGCAGCCCAGGACAAGCCCAAGAGACCCAGTACTTC	.	TRBJ2-5	.	TRBV5-1
CASSETGVPYEQYF	TGTGCCAGCAGCGAGACAGGGGTCCCCTACGAGCAGTACTTC	TRBD1	TRBJ2-7	medium-sized	TRBV5-6
CASSQVGGGYEKLFF	TGTGCCAGCAGCCAAGTCGGGGGGGGGTATGAAAAACTGTTTTTT	.	TRBJ1-4	.	TRBV3-1/TRBV3-2
CASSQEGRTGDYVNYGYTF	TGCGCCAGCAGCCAAGAGGGGCGGACAGGGGACTATGTTAACTATGGCTACACCTTC	TRBD1	TRBJ1-2	.	TRBV4-3
CASRSTGSYEQYF	TGTGCCAGCAGAAGTACAGGGTCCTACGAGCAGTACTTC	.	TRBJ2-7	.	TRBV2
CASSIDRGDLSTDTQYF	TGTGCCAGTAGTATAGATCGCGGGGACCTGAGCACAGATACGCAGTATTTT	.	TRBJ2-3	.	TRBV19
CASSSCWWGDSPLGETQYF	TGCGCCAGCAGTTCTTGTTGGTGGGGCGATTCACCACTGGGGGAGACCCAGTACTTC	.	TRBJ2-5	.	TRBV23-1
CASSLRESGMAFF	TGCGCCAGCAGCTTGAGGGAGAGCGGGATGGCGTTCTTC	TRBD2	TRBJ2-1	.	TRBV5-1
CASSLSGEVHGEYF	TGTGCCAGCAGCCTAAGCGGAGAGGTTCACGGAGAGTACTTC	.	TRBJ2-5	.	TRBV4-2
CATSDFRGPSSYNEQFF	TGTGCCACCAGTGACTTTAGGGGCCCTAGCTCCTACAATGAGCAGTTCTTC	.	TRBJ2-1	.	TRBV24-1
CASSLGVGAGTDTQYF	TGTGCCAGCAGCTTAGGGGTAGGGGCCGGCACAGATACGCAGTATTTT	.	TRBJ2-3	.	TRBV7-2
CASSQDRGSYNEQFF	TGTGCCAGCAGCCAAGATCGGGGATCCTACAATGAGCAGTTCTTC	.	TRBJ2-1	.	TRBV14
CATSRDHRSEQYF	TGTGCCACCAGCAGAGATCATAGGAGCGAGCAGTACTTC	.	TRBJ2-7	.	TRBV15
CASSPRGTGGQETQYF	TGTGCCAGCAGCCCTCGAGGGACAGGTGGGCAAGAGACCCAGTACTTC	TRBD1	TRBJ2-5	few	TRBV11-3
CASSLGTRIYGYTF	TGTGCCAGCAGCTTAGGGACACGGATCTATGGCTACACCTTC	.	TRBJ1-2	.	TRBV7-8
CASSLNRGQETQYF	TGTGCCAGCAGCTTAAACCGGGGGCAAGAGACCCAGTACTTC	.	TRBJ2-5	.	TRBV5-6
CASSLGRGGAETQYF	TGCGCCAGCAGCCTCGGGCGGGGAGGGGCAGAGACCCAGTACTTC	TRBD2	TRBJ2-5	.	TRBV5-1
CASMEDRWTDTQYF	TGTGCCAGTATGGAGGACAGGTGGACAGATACGCAGTATTTT	TRBD1	TRBJ2-3	.	TRBV19
CASSLRRLQSSYNEQFF	TGTGCCAGCAGTTTAAGGAGACTTCAGAGCTCCTACAATGAGCAGTTCTTC	.	TRBJ2-1	.	TRBV27
CASSWAEEQFF	TGTGCCAGCAGTTGGGCAGAGGAGCAGTTCTTC	.	TRBJ2-1	.	TRBV28
CAIHAGTENTGELFF	TGTGCCATTCACGCCGGGACAGAGAACACCGGGGAGCTGTTTTTT	TRBD1	TRBJ2-2	.	TRBV10-3
CAISEPQETQYF	TGTGCCATCAGTGAGCCGCAAGAGACCCAGTACTTC	.	TRBJ2-5	.	TRBV10-3
CASSPGQVNSYEQYF	TGTGCCAGCAGCCCGGGACAGGTAAACTCCTACGAGCAGTACTTC	TRBD1	TRBJ2-7	.	TRBV4-2
CASSIDGRGITDTQYF	TGTGCCAGTAGTATAGATGGCAGGGGAATCACAGATACGCAGTATTTT	.	TRBJ2-3	.	TRBV19
CASSRQGQNIQYF	TGTGCCAGCAGTAGACAGGGTCAAAACATTCAGTACTTC	TRBD1	TRBJ2-4	few	TRBV28
CASSLAQGVDYGYTF	TGTGCCAGCAGTTTAGCACAGGGTGTAGACTATGGCTACACCTTC	.	TRBJ1-2	once	TRBV27
CASSLWNRDNQPQHF	TGTGCCAGCAGTTTGTGGAACAGGGACAATCAGCCCCAGCATTTT	.	TRBJ1-5	.	TRBV28
CASSQSSGLNEQFF	TGTGCCAGCAGCCAGTCTAGCGGTCTTAATGAGCAGTTCTTC	TRBD2	TRBJ2-1	.	TRBV3-1/TRBV3-2
CASSIGTDLAKNIQYF	TGTGCCAGTAGTATCGGGACAGACTTAGCCAAAAACATTCAGTACTTC	TRBD1	TRBJ2-4	.	TRBV19
CASSLFAGASYTDTQYF	TGTGCCAGCAGCTTATTTGCGGGAGCTTCTTACACAGATACGCAGTATTTT	TRBD2	TRBJ2-3	.	TRBV11-3
CASRLGGGGETQYF	TGTGCCAGCAGGCTGGGGGGGGGAGGAGAGACCCAGTACTTC	TRBD2	TRBJ2-5	.	TRBV11-2